The present TCR beta chain was sequenced within a study of OX40 agonist ivuxolimab in advanced cancers. Looking at the study overall: Earlier treatment with anti-PD-1, anti-PD-L1 or anti-CTLA-4 was permitted, and approximately 38% had received some.

The protocol was immunoSEQ multiplex PCR, while the TCRdb copy is restricted to in-frame clones and leaves out a portion. Here the sample spans 55,000 to 70,000 clones, around 84% being singletons. Remarks on this clone: Its antigen remains unknown.

General study points: In the 0.1 to 3.0 mg/kg range, CD4+ and CD8+ blood T cells had expanded clonally by week 6. Among T cells, CD8+ cells averaged more expanded clones than CD4+ cells.

Germline V lookup: CDR1 LNHNV, CDR2 YYDKDF (reference sequence). The CDR3 runs to 15 residues. V trimming: 3 bases; J trimming: 3 bases; junction bases outside the gene matches: 7. The chain couples TRBV15 to TRBJ1-2; 7 bases fit TRBD1. The sample consisted of CD4+ or CD8+ T cells sorted from blood, taken in a trial of the OX40 agonist ivuxolimab. The receptor's source is an adult with an advanced solid tumor such as melanoma, head and neck, liver or kidney cancer. This CDR3 is CATSSDDRADYGYTF. In DNA form, the CDR3 reads TGTGCCACCAGCAGTGACGACAGGGCCGACTATGGCTACACCTTC.